The clone carrying this T cell receptor beta chain was observed many times. This CDR3 spans 15 amino acids. Germline V lookup: CDR1 SGDLS, CDR2 YYNGEE. Trimming left V 0 bases short and J 0 bases short, with 9 bases between. The sample is drawn from a study of shared clonotypes between healthy human individuals. The data were produced by immunoSEQ multiplex PCR, yet TCRdb's version contains in-frame clones alone and is incomplete. The sample includes 950,000 to 1,100,000 clones, about 70% of them seen just once. J is TRBJ2-5 and V is TRBV9, with D perhaps given as TRBD1 or TRBD2 (5 bases each). The material sequenced was memory CD4+ T cells sorted from blood. Specified subset: CD45RA-negative fraction. The clonotype was recovered from a young man in good health. The DNA for the CDR3 is TGTGCCAGCAGCGTAGTAGGGACCAACCAAGAGACCCAGTACTTC. It is translated as CASSVVGTNQETQYF.